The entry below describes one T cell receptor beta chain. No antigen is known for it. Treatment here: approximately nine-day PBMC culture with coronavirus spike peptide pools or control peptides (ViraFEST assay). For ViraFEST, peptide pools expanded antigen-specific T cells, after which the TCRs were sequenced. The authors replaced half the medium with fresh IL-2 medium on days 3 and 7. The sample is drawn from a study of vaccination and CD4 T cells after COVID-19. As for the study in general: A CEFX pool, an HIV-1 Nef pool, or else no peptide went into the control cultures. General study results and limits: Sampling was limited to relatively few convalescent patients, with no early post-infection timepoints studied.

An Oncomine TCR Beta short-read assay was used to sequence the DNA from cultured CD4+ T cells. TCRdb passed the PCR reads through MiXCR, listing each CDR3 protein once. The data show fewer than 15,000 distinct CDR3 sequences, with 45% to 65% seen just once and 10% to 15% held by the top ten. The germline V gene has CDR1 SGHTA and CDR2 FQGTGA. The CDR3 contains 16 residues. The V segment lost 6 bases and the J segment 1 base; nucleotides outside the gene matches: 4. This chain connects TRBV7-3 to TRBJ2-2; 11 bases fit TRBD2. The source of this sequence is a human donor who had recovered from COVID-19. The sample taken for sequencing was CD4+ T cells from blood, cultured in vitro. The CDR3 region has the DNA TGTGCCAGCAGACCCGGGACTAGCGGGAACACCGGGGAGCTGTTTTTT. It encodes CASRPGTSGNTGELFF.